The subject of this entry is one T cell receptor (beta chain). Its antigen is still unknown. The CDR3 is made up of 14 amino acids. Germline CDR1 reads SEHNR; CDR2 reads FQNEAQ (reference sequence). Trimming removed 5 bases from V and 7 bases from J; junction bases left unmatched: 10. This record comes from a study of cytomegalovirus exposure and HLA in healthy donors. Study results and caveats: The analysis excluded some indistinguishable V segments, including TRBV6-2 and TRBV6-3. In a later analysis, a missense DCLRE1C variant was linked to TCR beta V- and J-gene trimming.

It was with 60 Vbeta and 13 Jbeta primers that the PCR ran. The assay was immunoSEQ multiplex PCR, and TCRdb's table has in-frame clones only and misses some. Of about 120,000 clones in the sample, roughly 82% were seen once. The chain combines TRBV7-9 with TRBJ1-2, with 7 bases aligning to TRBD1. The specimen sequenced was PBMCs. This clonotype was sampled from a woman aged 18-30 years in good health and CMV-seronegative. This CDR3 reads CASSDETGSRGYTF. In DNA, the CDR3 is TGTGCCAGCAGCGACGAGACAGGGAGCCGTGGCTACACCTTC. The full variable domain, completed using reference TRBV7-9 and TRBJ1-2, is DTGVSQNPRHKITKRGQNVTFRCDPISEHNRLYWYRQTLGQGPEFLTYFQNEAQLEKSRLLSDRFSAERPKGSFSTLEIQRTEQGDSAMYLCASSDETGSRGYTFGSGTRLTVV.